This TCR beta chain was found in a study of control samples from healthy donors and cancer patients. TCRdb keeps only in-frame clones here, not all; method: immunoSEQ multiplex PCR. The sample contains some 120,000 clones, approximately 92% of which appear only once. The germline gives CDR1 SGHRS, CDR2 YFSETQ. After removal of 4 bases from V and 9 bases from J, the junction contained 13 bases not matched to a gene. CDR3 length: 15 amino acids. The chain recombines TRBV5-1 with TRBJ2-1; 7 bases are a match to TRBD1. The TCR comes from a man older than 75 with head and neck cancer. Sequencing was performed on PBMCs. This chain's CDR3 is CASSKRTGPTGEQFF. The CDR3 DNA reads as TGCGCCAGCAGCAAACGGACAGGCCCCACCGGTGAGCAGTTCTTC.